This section outlines one TCR beta chain sequence together with its context. Its recognized antigen is unknown. Base qualities were left out, and no much larger clone turns up one base away. The data stem from a study of blood T cell repertoires in COVID-19 (dated by TCRdb to the early 2020s). Background for the entire study: Samples from collaborators originated in the United States, Italy and Spain and spanned both the acute and convalescent phases of COVID-19. The material from the prospective study consisted of cDNA or gDNA derived from T cells, B-cell-depleted T cells, or PBMCs. Subjects who had been exposed to COVID-19, were actively infected with it, or had recovered from it provided the deeply sampled blood TCRbeta repertoires that made up the dataset. The repertoires were made available in a free public database intended to serve as a resource for research on the immune response to SARS-CoV-2. Samples came from the ongoing ImmuneRACE study (first 160 participants) plus 1,254 subjects from 6 global collaborators. Nearly every sample came with metadata listing a de-identified subject ID, COVID-19 status, age in years and sex. Where available, HLA class I and class II types were taken from metadata supplied by the sample provider and were not determined by assay-based typing. Broad study findings and their caveats: Clinical and demographic metadata were provided uncurated, with the amount varying by source and participant.

In the germline V gene, CDR1 corresponds to SNHLY and CDR2 to FYNNEI. V loses 6 bases, J loses 3 bases, and the germline ends lie 12 bases apart. The CDR3 measures 14 amino acids from cysteine to phenylalanine. The DNA shown is the 42-base CDR3, in frame from base 1. Participants in the prospective study were enrolled through a virtual design, were aged roughly 18 to 90 years, and lived in 20 to 30 United States geographic areas. In the prospective study, participants were assigned to cohorts based on the clinical history participants reported in a screening survey and a study questionnaire. Recovered participants in ImmuneRACE Cohort 3 were defined as having two consecutive negative NP/OP PCR tests, clearance from a healthcare professional, or resolution of symptoms. In the prospective study, mobile phlebotomists collected whole blood, serum and a nasopharyngeal or oropharyngeal swab from each participant. Participants in the prospective study had the option to provide additional blood draws and questionnaires over a roughly 2-month period. Before DNA extraction, prospective study blood samples were shipped either frozen or at room temperature.

The immunoSEQ Assay, a bias-controlled multiplex PCR, was used to amplify TCRbeta CDR3 regions from genomic DNA. The paper's processing steps were these. The number of nucleated cells in each sample was estimated from the amplification of reference gene primers within the assay. Sequence reads were collapsed and filtered to measure the absolute abundance of every unique TCRbeta CDR3 rearrangement. For each sample, productive Simpson clonality was calculated as the square root of Simpson's diversity index across productive rearrangements. The source is immuneACCESS, and TCRdb retained only in-frame sequences with V and J called. Part of the clones is not carried over; for the studies checked, unresolved V genes explain less than half of this, and the remainder is unexplained. The V and J calls and the clone size are those of that table, but D and trimming were determined from the DNA. For this sample the table gives 150,000 to 200,000 clones, of which roughly 84% were detected only once. The ten largest clonotypes hold roughly 7% of the sample.

Source material: PBMCs or T cells enriched from blood (not recorded which). In this chain, TRBV2 is recombined with TRBJ1-3, with a weak D call of TRBD1 (6 bases match). This receptor was obtained from a man aged 40-55 years who had recovered from COVID-19. CDR3 sequence: CASSVRGDGNTIYF. The nucleotide sequence reads as follows: TGTGCCAGCAGCGTCAGGGGAGATGGAAACACCATATATTTT.